This TCR beta chain originates from a study of shared clonotypes between healthy human individuals. This CDR3 has 16 amino acids. Germline CDR1 ENHRY, CDR2 SYGVKD. Trimming cost V 2 bases and J 4 bases; bases outside gene matches: 9. As defined, naive CD8 cells were CD45RO-negative and positively selected for CCR7, with terminally differentiated effector memory CD45RA+ cells excluded. Sequenced by immunoSEQ multiplex PCR; TCRdb stores in-frame clones only, minus some. This sample has roughly 590,000 clones; roughly 95% occur once, and the top ten carry less than 0.13%. Sequencing was performed on naive CD8+ T cells sorted from blood. The sequence was obtained from a woman aged 25 to 45 in good health. V gene TRBV10-3 combines with J gene TRBJ2-3; 7 bases are shared with TRBD2. The CDR3 region is CAISEIVGGPADTQYF. CDR3 nucleotide sequence: TGTGCCATCAGTGAGATAGTGGGAGGGCCCGCAGATACGCAGTATTTT.